This TCR beta chain was captured in a study of long-term antiretroviral therapy in people with HIV. Remarks on this clone: The antigen is undetermined.

Germline CDR1 is MNHEY and CDR2 is SMNVEV (reference sequence). This CDR3 is 15 amino acids long. V shed 9 bases, J shed 3 bases, and the junction held 11 bases outside the gene matches. Study outcomes and limitations: ART adherence was not documented, and neither viral resistance nor therapy changes had any data. Against controls, HIV repertoires showed narrower ranges of CDR3 length.

immunoSEQ v3.0 was run at survey level. The method was immunoSEQ multiplex PCR; TCRdb's version includes in-frame clones alone and lacks a portion of them. The sample shows tens of thousands of clones, about 96% of them seen only once. The rearrangement links TRBV27 to TRBJ2-7; 10 bases are shared with TRBD2. Sequences were derived from unsorted PBMCs, sampled approximately 6.5 years after starting antiretroviral therapy. The source is a man aged 25 to 45 with HIV. The CDR3 DNA follows: TGTGCCAGTCCCTCGTCTAGCGGGGGACTCTACGAGCAGTACTTC. It is translated as CASPSSSGGLYEQYF.